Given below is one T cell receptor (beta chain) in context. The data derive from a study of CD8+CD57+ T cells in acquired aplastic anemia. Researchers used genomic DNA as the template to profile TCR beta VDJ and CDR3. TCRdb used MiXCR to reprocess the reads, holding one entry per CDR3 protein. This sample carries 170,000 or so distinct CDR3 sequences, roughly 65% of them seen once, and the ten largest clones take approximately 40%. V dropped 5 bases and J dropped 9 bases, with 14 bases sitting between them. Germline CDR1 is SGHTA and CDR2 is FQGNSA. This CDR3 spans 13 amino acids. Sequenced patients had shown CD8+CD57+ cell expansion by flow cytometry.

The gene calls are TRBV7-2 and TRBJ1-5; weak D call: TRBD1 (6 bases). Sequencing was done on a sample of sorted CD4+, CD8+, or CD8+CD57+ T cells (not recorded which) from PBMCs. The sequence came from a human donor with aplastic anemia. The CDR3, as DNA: TGTGCCAGCAGCACCGAGGGGGGACGGCCCCAGCATTTT. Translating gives CASSTEGGRPQHF.